One and the same sample provided the 21 T cell receptor beta chains below, sequenced in a study of cytomegalovirus exposure and HLA in healthy donors. A multiplex PCR was run with 60 Vbeta primers and 13 Jbeta primers. The protocol was immunoSEQ multiplex PCR, while the TCRdb copy is restricted to in-frame clones and leaves out a portion. The sample holds 75,000 to 95,000 clones, roughly 78% seen once. Sequenced: PBMCs. The receptor source for this set is a woman aged 40 to 55 in good health and CMV-seropositive.

This clone was recorded many times. The rearrangement joins TRBV6-1 to TRBJ2-7, with TRBD2 matching over 8 bases. The CDR3 consists of 15 residues. Germline assignment: CDR1 MNHNS and CDR2 SASEGT. V lost 2 bases to trimming and J lost 1 base; unmatched junction nucleotides: 4. The CDR3 reads CASSELSGSSYEQYF. The CDR3 coding sequence is TGTGCCAGCAGTGAACTCAGCGGGAGTTCCTACGAGCAGTACTTC.

This chain uses TRBV5-1 with TRBJ2-2; 9 nucleotides agree with TRBD2. Germline values: CDR1 SGHRS, CDR2 YFSETQ. Trimming at V came to 2 bases and at J to 4 bases, leaving 9 bases not matched to a gene. CDR3 length: 17 residues. In DNA, the CDR3 is TGCGCCAGCAGCTTCCGGGGTAGCGGGAGTACCACCGGGGAGCTGTTTTTT. Translating it yields CASSFRGSGSTTGELFF.

The chain recombines TRBV5-4 with TRBJ1-4; TRBD1 might be the D (6 bases). The CDR3 length is 13 residues. V was trimmed by 3 bases and J by 8 bases, leaving 11 bases between them. From germline, CDR1 is SGHNT and CDR2 YYREEE (reference sequence). CDR3 sequence reads: CASSSYQGEKLFF. The CDR3 DNA sequence: TGTGCCAGCAGCTCATACCAGGGGGAAAAACTGTTTTTT.

The CDR3 loop reads CAWSVQASRGNQPQHF. The CDR3 DNA follows: TGTGCCTGGAGTGTACAGGCCTCACGGGGCAATCAGCCCCAGCATTTT. V is TRBV30 and J is TRBJ1-5; perhaps TRBD1 as D (5 bases). Germline CDR1 GTSNPN, CDR2 SVGIG (reference sequence). The CDR3 totals 16 residues. Trimming cost V 0 bases and J 2 bases, with 14 bases left between them.

This clone was seen only a few times. V gene TRBV4-2 combines with J gene TRBJ2-2; tentatively, D is TRBD2 (6 bases). CDR3 length: 14 amino acids. The V and J ends lost 6 bases and 2 bases respectively, with 10 bases between them. Looked up from germline, CDR1 is LGHNA and CDR2 is YNFKEQ. CDR3 amino acids: CASSPGLNTGELFF. The CDR3 DNA is TGTGCCAGCAGTCCGGGACTCAACACCGGGGAGCTGTTTTTT.

The J gene is TRBJ1-2, the V gene TRBV9; maybe TRBD1 (6 bases). Germline loops: CDR1 SGDLS, CDR2 YYNGEE. The V and J ends lost 0 bases and 3 bases respectively, with 9 bases between them. There are 14 residues in the CDR3. The CDR3 reads CASSVGQGHYGYTF. The CDR3 DNA reads as TGTGCCAGCAGCGTAGGGCAGGGGCACTATGGCTACACCTTC.

The rearrangement links TRBV15 to TRBJ2-7, with D possibly being TRBD1 (6 bases). The CDR3 is 15 amino acids. V gave up 1 base and J gave up 0 bases, with 10 bases separating them. CDR1 and CDR2 from the germline V gene are LNHNV and YYDKDF (reference sequence). The CDR3 is CATSRGDTDSYEQYF. The CDR3 nucleotides read TGTGCCACCAGCAGAGGGGACACGGACTCCTACGAGCAGTACTTC.

This sequence joins TRBV11-3 and TRBJ1-1, with D uncertain. Germline CDR1 reads SGHNT; CDR2 reads YENEEA. The CDR3 is made up of 13 amino acids. Trimming stripped 2 bases from V and 4 bases from J, with 8 bases between. The CDR3 region has the DNA TGTGCCAGCAGCTTATATCCGGGCACTGAAGCTTTCTTT. Translated, it gives CASSLYPGTEAFF.

The rearrangement joins TRBV28 to TRBJ2-7; TRBD2 agrees at 11 bases. Germline values: CDR1 MDHEN, CDR2 SYDVKM. The trim removed 6 bases at V and 2 bases at J, leaving 6 bases unmatched. The CDR3 covers 15 residues. CDR3 sequence reads: CASSPGTSGPYEQYF. The CDR3 DNA follows: TGTGCCAGCAGCCCCGGGACTAGCGGACCCTACGAGCAGTACTTC.

The chain links TRBV4-1 to TRBJ2-5; 9 bases agree with TRBD1. Germline CDR1 MGHRA, CDR2 YSYEKL. This CDR3 spans 16 amino acids. The V gene end was trimmed by 4 bases and the J gene end by 11 bases; junction bases not matched to a gene: 17. CDR3 sequence: CASSRSLGQGQGEQYF. In DNA, the CDR3 is TGCGCCAGCAGCCGCTCCCTGGGACAGGGTCAGGGGGAGCAGTACTTC.

The chain recombines TRBV7-8 with TRBJ2-7; D is uncertain. This CDR3 contains 14 residues. The V and J ends lost 2 bases and 2 bases respectively, with 10 bases between them. Germline CDR1 and CDR2: SGHVS and FQNEAQ. In DNA, the CDR3 is TGTGCCAGCAGCTTAATGCTTGGAGCCTACGAGCAGTACTTC. It yields the protein CASSLMLGAYEQYF.

The chain links TRBV19 to TRBJ1-4; 7 bases fit TRBD1. The V gene's germline CDR1 is LNHDA and CDR2 SQIVND (reference sequence). The CDR3 extends over 14 amino acids. The ends lost 6 bases at V and 7 bases at J; junction bases unmatched: 8. DNA of the CDR3: TGTGCCAGTAGCGGACAGGCCGGCGGTGAAAAACTGTTTTTT. Translated, it gives CASSGQAGGEKLFF.

This clone appeared a few times. V usage is TRBV2 and J usage is TRBJ2-2, with a possible D match to TRBD2 (5 bases). The V end lost 7 bases, the J end lost 3 bases, and 15 bases lay between the germline ends. The CDR3 has 15 residues. Germline CDR1 SNHLY, CDR2 FYNNEI. CDR3: CASNGVSLDTGELFF. The CDR3 DNA follows: TGTGCCAGCAACGGGGTGTCGTTGGACACCGGGGAGCTGTTTTTT.

The CDR3: CASSSTTYEQYF. CDR3 DNA sequence: TGTGCCAGCAGTTCGACAACCTACGAGCAGTACTTC. The chain joins TRBV28 to TRBJ2-7; no firm D call. This CDR3 spans 12 amino acids. The germline V gene has CDR1 MDHEN and CDR2 SYDVKM. Trimming left V 4 bases short and J 2 bases short, with 6 bases between. Full variable domain (outside the CDR3, taken from reference TRBV28 and TRBJ2-7): DVKVTQSSRYLVKRTGEKVFLECVQDMDHENMFWYRQDPGLGLRLIYFSYDVKMKEKGDIPEGYSVSREKKERFSLILESASTNQTSMYLCASSSTTYEQYFGPGTRLTVT.

The J gene is TRBJ2-3, the V gene TRBV10-3; 7 bases agree with TRBD2. This CDR3 region has 15 residues. From germline, CDR1 is ENHRY and CDR2 SYGVKD. The ends lost 5 bases at V and 2 bases at J; junction bases unmatched: 7. The CDR3 loop reads CAISSTGTNTDTQYF. The CDR3 bases are TGTGCCATCAGTTCCACCGGGACTAACACAGATACGCAGTATTTT.

Points on this clone: This specimen includes other DNA sequences encoding the same CDR3. This sequence joins TRBV27 and TRBJ2-7; D might be TRBD2 (5 bases). The CDR3 is made up of 16 amino acids. CDR1 and CDR2 (germline): MNHEY, SMNVEV (reference sequence). The germline V and J ends were trimmed by 6 bases and 2 bases, with 20 bases remaining between them. The CDR3 loop reads CASSLSRGSTTYEQYF. The CDR3 coding sequence is TGTGCCAGCAGCCTGAGTCGCGGGTCAACCACCTACGAGCAGTACTTC.

The CDR3 DNA sequence: TGTGCCAGCAGCCTCCCCGGGACAGGGGACACCGGGGAGCTGTTTTTT. Protein sequence: CASSLPGTGDTGELFF. The chain joins TRBV7-3 to TRBJ2-2, with 10 bases matching TRBD1. This CDR3 comprises 16 residues. Germline V gene lookup returns CDR1 SGHTA and CDR2 FQGTGA. Losses at the gene ends were 5 bases for V and 3 bases for J; bases not matched to a gene: 6.

V is TRBV4-3 and J is TRBJ2-5, with 9 bases fitting TRBD2. Germline-derived CDR1 and CDR2 are LGHNA and YSLEER. The CDR3 is 15 amino acids. V dropped 4 bases and J dropped 1; count of bases not matched to a gene: 4. CDR3 nucleotides: TGCGCCAGCAGCCCCTTAGCGGGAGTCCAAGAGACCCAGTACTTC. It codes for CASSPLAGVQETQYF.

The J gene is TRBJ2-7, the V gene TRBV6-5, with TRBD2 identical over 15 bases. There are 16 residues in the CDR3. V was clipped by 0 bases and J by 6 bases; unmatched bases: 3. The germline gives CDR1 MNHEY, CDR2 SVGAGI. CDR3 sequence (DNA): TGTGCCAGCAGTTACTCAAGGGGACTAGCGGGAGGCGAGCAGTACTTC. Translating gives CASSYSRGLAGGEQYF.

The sample holds a few counts of this clone. The V call is TRBV7-2, the J call TRBJ2-7; 13 bases map to TRBD2. V shed 5 bases and J 5 bases; nucleotides not matched to a gene: 6. The CDR3 has 15 amino acids. The germline V gene encodes CDR1 SGHTA and CDR2 FQGNSA. The CDR3 DNA follows: TGTGCCAGCAGCCGCCGACTAGCGGGAGGCCACGAGCAGTACTTC. This gives the protein CASSRRLAGGHEQYF.

The CDR3, as DNA: TGTGCCAGCTCACCCGGACTAGCGGGAGGGTACGAGCAGTACTTC. It specifies CASSPGLAGGYEQYF. The chain carries TRBV18 and TRBJ2-7; 15 bases align to TRBD2. Losses at the gene ends were 3 bases for V and 4 bases for J; bases not matched to a gene: 1. The CDR3 consists of 15 residues. Germline V CDR1 and CDR2: KGHSH, LQKENI.